This T cell receptor (beta chain) is from a study of cytomegalovirus exposure and HLA in healthy donors. General observations from the study: One cluster of highly shared sequence variants probably arose as a sequencing artifact. Reportedly, cytomegalovirus status was diagnosed with high sensitivity and specificity. In a later analysis, parvovirus B19, influenza, CMV and Epstein-Barr virus appeared linked to several top co-occurrence clusters.

The CDR3 contains 17 residues. Per germline, CDR1 MDHEN and CDR2 SYDVKM. J lost 7 bases, V lost 6 bases, and 20 bases had no gene match. With 60 Vbeta and 13 Jbeta primers, the PCR was carried out. The assay was immunoSEQ multiplex PCR, and TCRdb's table has in-frame clones only and misses some. The sample gives 120,000 to 150,000 clones, under 90% of which show up once; less than 3% is in the top ten. Concerning this clone itself: As yet, its antigen is unknown.

The receptor comes from a male donor in good health and CMV-seronegative. Sequencing was done on a sample of PBMCs. The chain combines TRBV28 with TRBJ2-7; 8 nucleotides agree with TRBD1. CDR3 in amino acids: CASSWTGRGPLIREQYF. CDR3 bases: TGTGCCAGCAGCTGGACAGGGAGAGGACCCCTGATCCGGGAGCAGTACTTC.